Listed below are T cell receptor beta chains from one sample, sequenced in a study of T-cell reconstitution after alpha-beta-depleted transplantation in children. MiXCR, applied by TCRdb to the PCR reads, yields one record per CDR3 protein. This sample carries a few hundred thousand distinct CDR3 sequences, 27% of them seen once, and the ten largest clones take about 35%. The sequenced sample was PBMCs, obtained before TCRalphabeta/CD19-depleted stem cell transplant. These receptors originate from a boy under two years old with Wiskott-Aldrich syndrome, due to receive a stem cell transplant. Both conserved end residues are part of each CDR3. Fields, in order: CDR3 length, clone size, V gene, D gene, J gene, CDR3 DNA, CDR3 protein. The D gene is left open where the match is weak. Size tells how often a clone was seen (once, few, many) or the class of an expanded clone, and some rows leave it out.

len: 14; abundance: NA; v_gene: TRBV10-2; d_gene: TRBD2; j_gene: TRBJ2-1; CDR3nt: TGCGCCAGCTTGGCTAGCGGGGTCTTAGTTGAGCAGTTCTTC; CDR3aa: CASLASGVLVEQFF
len: 16; abundance: NA; v_gene: TRBV7-8; d_gene: NA; j_gene: TRBJ2-1; CDR3nt: TGTGCCAGCAGACAGGGCTCAACCCGAGGGGACAATGAGCAGTTCTTC; CDR3aa: CASRQGSTRGDNEQFF
len: 12; abundance: NA; v_gene: TRBV5-1; d_gene: NA; j_gene: TRBJ2-7; CDR3nt: TGCGCCAGCAGCTCACCCTTGAAGGAGCAGTACTTC; CDR3aa: CASSSPLKEQYF
len: 16; abundance: NA; v_gene: TRBV28; d_gene: TRBD1; j_gene: TRBJ2-4; CDR3nt: TGTGCCAGCAGCGGTGGCGGACAGGGGTTTATTGACATTCAGTACTTC; CDR3aa: CASSGGGQGFIDIQYF
len: 12; abundance: NA; v_gene: TRBV7-7; d_gene: TRBD1; j_gene: TRBJ2-5; CDR3nt: TGTGCCTCACAGGGGGCAACGAAGACCCAGTACTTC; CDR3aa: CASQGATKTQYF
len: 17; abundance: few; v_gene: TRBV5-1; d_gene: NA; j_gene: TRBJ1-1; CDR3nt: TGCGCCAGCAGCTTGCGGCCAGGGGTCCTCATGAACACTGAAGCTTTCTTT; CDR3aa: CASSLRPGVLMNTEAFF
len: 17; abundance: NA; v_gene: TRBV7-9; d_gene: NA; j_gene: TRBJ1-1; CDR3nt: TGTGCCAGCAGCCTCCTGACAGGCAAGGGTGGAAACACTGAAGCTTTCTTT; CDR3aa: CASSLLTGKGGNTEAFF
len: 13; abundance: few; v_gene: TRBV20-1; d_gene: NA; j_gene: TRBJ2-7; CDR3nt: TGCAGTGCTAGTTCCGACAGGAACTACGAGCAGTACTTC; CDR3aa: CSASSDRNYEQYF
len: 13; abundance: NA; v_gene: TRBV30; d_gene: NA; j_gene: TRBJ2-3; CDR3nt: TGTGCCTGGAGAGCACCGGTCACAGATACGCAGTATTTT; CDR3aa: CAWRAPVTDTQYF
len: 13; abundance: NA; v_gene: TRBV5-5; d_gene: NA; j_gene: TRBJ2-5; CDR3nt: TGTGCCAGCAGCTTAACCAAAGGGGTGACCCAGTACTTC; CDR3aa: CASSLTKGVTQYF
len: 12; abundance: few; v_gene: TRBV5-6; d_gene: NA; j_gene: TRBJ1-1; CDR3nt: TGTGCCAGCAGCTTGGCCTTTCGGGAAGCTTTCTTT; CDR3aa: CASSLAFREAFF
len: 16; abundance: few; v_gene: TRBV6-5; d_gene: TRBD1; j_gene: TRBJ1-5; CDR3nt: TGTGCCAGCAGTTCGAGACAGGGAGGTAGCAATCAGCCCCAGCATTTT; CDR3aa: CASSSRQGGSNQPQHF
len: 15; abundance: NA; v_gene: TRBV20-1; d_gene: TRBD2; j_gene: TRBJ2-5; CDR3nt: TGCAGTGCTAGCCTTAGCGGGAGAGGCGAAGAGACCCAGTACTTC; CDR3aa: CSASLSGRGEETQYF
len: 15; abundance: few; v_gene: TRBV2; d_gene: NA; j_gene: TRBJ2-1; CDR3nt: TGTGCCAGCAGTGATGAGATAAATATCTACAATGAGCAGTTCTTC; CDR3aa: CASSDEINIYNEQFF
len: 16; abundance: NA; v_gene: TRBV12-3/TRBV12-4; d_gene: TRBD2; j_gene: TRBJ2-1; CDR3nt: TGTGCCAGCAGCCAACCTGGGACTAGCGGGAGTCATGAGCAGTTCTTC; CDR3aa: CASSQPGTSGSHEQFF
len: 14; abundance: NA; v_gene: TRBV5-1; d_gene: NA; j_gene: TRBJ2-1; CDR3nt: TGCGCCAGCAGCCGACTAGGATACTACAATGAGCAGTTCTTC; CDR3aa: CASSRLGYYNEQFF